Reported below is one T cell receptor (beta chain). The antigen this receptor binds is unknown. The sample holds no much larger clone one base away, and base qualities are not on file. Ends trimmed: V by 7 bases, J by 7 bases; bases unmatched to a gene: 15. The germline V gene (reference sequence) provides CDR1 MNHEY and CDR2 SMNVEV. The CDR3 starts with the cysteine, ends with the phenylalanine, and has 15 residues. Here the CDR3 DNA is all that survives: 45 bases in frame from base 1. This entry comes from a study of blood T cell repertoires in COVID-19 (dated by TCRdb to about 2020). As for the study more broadly: Samples from collaborators originated in the United States, Italy and Spain and spanned both the acute and convalescent phases of COVID-19. The material from the prospective study consisted of cDNA or gDNA derived from T cells, B-cell-depleted T cells, or PBMCs. The dataset comprised deeply sampled blood TCRbeta repertoires from subjects exposed to, actively infected with, or recovered from COVID-19. The repertoires were made available in a free public database intended to serve as a resource for research on the immune response to SARS-CoV-2. The samples were drawn from two sources: the first 160 participants of the ongoing ImmuneRACE study, and 1,200 or so subjects contributed by 6 global collaborators. A de-identified subject ID, COVID-19 status, age in years and sex were almost always included in the sample metadata. Where HLA class I and class II types were available, the types were taken from metadata supplied by the sample provider, not from assay-based typing.

The full study reports these points: Clinical and demographic metadata were provided uncurated, with the amount varying by source and participant.

TCRbeta CDR3 regions were amplified from genomic DNA by means of the immunoSEQ Assay, a bias-controlled multiplex PCR. For the original study's pipeline: Nucleated cell counts per sample were estimated from amplification of reference gene primers within the assay. To quantify the absolute abundance of each unique TCRbeta CDR3 rearrangement, sequence reads were collapsed and filtered. For each sample, productive Simpson clonality was calculated as the square root of Simpson's diversity index across productive rearrangements. This immuneACCESS table, as held by TCRdb, lists in-frame sequences with V and J called but not all clones. Of the missing ones, under half trace to an unresolved V gene in checked studies; the others have no known cause. V and J calls plus clone size are reproduced from that table; the DNA served to infer D and trimming. The sample records about 410,000 clones, roughly 90% of which are singletons. 1.5% to 1.9% of the sample comes from the top ten.

In Seattle, one collaborating source enrolled patients while the infection was active and tracked those patients longitudinally over the course of disease. The collaborating institutions used their own protocols to collect whole blood in K2EDTA tubes. For TCRbeta analysis, collaborators shipped samples in one of three forms: frozen whole blood, isolated PBMCs, or DNA extracted from either of those sample types. The sequence came from a woman aged 40-49 years with COVID-19, enrolled during active disease. Recombination joined TRBV27 with TRBJ1-2, and TRBD1 aligns with 7 junction nucleotides. What was sequenced was peripheral blood. This receptor has the CDR3 CASIDRAEGGSGYTF. In nucleotides, the sequence is TGTGCCAGCATCGACCGAGCAGAAGGGGGCTCTGGCTACACCTTC.